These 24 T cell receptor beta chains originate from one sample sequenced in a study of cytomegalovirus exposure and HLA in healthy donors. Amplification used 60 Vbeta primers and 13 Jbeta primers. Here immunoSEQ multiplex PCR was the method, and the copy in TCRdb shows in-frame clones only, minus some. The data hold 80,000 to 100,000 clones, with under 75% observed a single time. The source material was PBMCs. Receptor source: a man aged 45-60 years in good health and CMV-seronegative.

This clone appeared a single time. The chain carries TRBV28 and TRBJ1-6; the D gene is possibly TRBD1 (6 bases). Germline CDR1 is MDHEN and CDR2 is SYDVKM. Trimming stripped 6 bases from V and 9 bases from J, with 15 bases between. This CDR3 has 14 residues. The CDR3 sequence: CASRLQGRTSPLHF. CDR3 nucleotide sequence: TGTGCCAGCAGACTACAGGGACGAACTTCACCCCTCCACTTT.

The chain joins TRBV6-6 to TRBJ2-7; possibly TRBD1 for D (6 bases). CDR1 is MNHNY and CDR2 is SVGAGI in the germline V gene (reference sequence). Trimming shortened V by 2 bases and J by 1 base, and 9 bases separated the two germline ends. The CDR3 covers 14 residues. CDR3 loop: CASSYEDRSYEQYF. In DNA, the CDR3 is TGTGCCAGCAGTTACGAGGACAGATCCTACGAGCAGTACTTC.

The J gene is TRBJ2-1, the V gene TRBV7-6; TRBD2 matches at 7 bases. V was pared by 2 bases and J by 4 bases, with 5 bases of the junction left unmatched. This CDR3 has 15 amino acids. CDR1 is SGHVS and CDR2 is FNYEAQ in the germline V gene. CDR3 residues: CASSLRGSGYNEQFF. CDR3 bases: TGTGCCAGCAGCTTACGCGGGAGTGGGTACAATGAGCAGTTCTTC. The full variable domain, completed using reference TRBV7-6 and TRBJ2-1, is GAGVSQSPRYKVTKRGQDVALRCDPISGHVSLYWYRQALGQGPEFLTYFNYEAQQDKSGLPNDRFSAERPEGSISTLTIQRTEQRDSAMYRCASSLRGSGYNEQFFGPGTRLTVL.

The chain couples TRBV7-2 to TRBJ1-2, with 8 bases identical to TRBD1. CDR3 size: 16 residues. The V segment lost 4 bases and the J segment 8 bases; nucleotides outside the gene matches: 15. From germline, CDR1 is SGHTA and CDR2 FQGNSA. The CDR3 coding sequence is TGTGCCAGCAGCTATACGCAGGGGGCGGCCATTCGAGGCTACACCTTC. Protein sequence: CASSYTQGAAIRGYTF.

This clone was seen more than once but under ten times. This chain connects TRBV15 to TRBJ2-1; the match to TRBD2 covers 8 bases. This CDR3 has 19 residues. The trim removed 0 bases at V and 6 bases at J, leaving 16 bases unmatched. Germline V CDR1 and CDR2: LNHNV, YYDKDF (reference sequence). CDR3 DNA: TGTGCCACCAGCAGAGATCGTGCCCCGGGGCTAGCGGGCCTCAATGAGCAGTTCTTC. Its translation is CATSRDRAPGLAGLNEQFF.

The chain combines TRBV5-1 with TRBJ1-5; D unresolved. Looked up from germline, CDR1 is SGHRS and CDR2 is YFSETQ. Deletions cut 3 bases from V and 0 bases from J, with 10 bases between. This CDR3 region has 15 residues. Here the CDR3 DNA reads TGCGCCAGCAGCTCGTCAGGTGGTAGCAATCAGCCCCAGCATTTT. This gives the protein CASSSSGGSNQPQHF.

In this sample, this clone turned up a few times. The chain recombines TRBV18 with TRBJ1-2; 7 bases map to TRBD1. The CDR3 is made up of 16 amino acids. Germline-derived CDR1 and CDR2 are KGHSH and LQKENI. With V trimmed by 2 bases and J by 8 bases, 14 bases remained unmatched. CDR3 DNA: TGTGCCAGCTCACCATTAAGACAGGGCCCCCACTGGGGCTACACCTTC. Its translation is CASSPLRQGPHWGYTF. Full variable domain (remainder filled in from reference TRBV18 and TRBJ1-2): NAGVMQNPRHLVRRRGQEARLRCSPMKGHSHVYWYRQLPEEGLKFMVYLQKENIIDESGMPKERFSAEFPKEGPSILRIQQVVRGDSAAYFCASSPLRQGPHWGYTFGSGTRLTVV.

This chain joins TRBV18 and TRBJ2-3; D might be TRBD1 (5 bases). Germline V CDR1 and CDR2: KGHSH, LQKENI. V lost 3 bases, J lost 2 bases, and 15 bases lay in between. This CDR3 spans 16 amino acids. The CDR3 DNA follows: TGTGCCAGCTCACCTCTAGGGGCCCGATCCACAGATACGCAGTATTTT. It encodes CASSPLGARSTDTQYF.

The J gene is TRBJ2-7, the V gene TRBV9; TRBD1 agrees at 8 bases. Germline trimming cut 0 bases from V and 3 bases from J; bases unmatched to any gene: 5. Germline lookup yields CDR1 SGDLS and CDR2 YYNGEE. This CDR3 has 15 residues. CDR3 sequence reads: CASSVGQGLDYEQYF. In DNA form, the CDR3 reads TGTGCCAGCAGCGTAGGACAGGGGTTAGACTACGAGCAGTACTTC.

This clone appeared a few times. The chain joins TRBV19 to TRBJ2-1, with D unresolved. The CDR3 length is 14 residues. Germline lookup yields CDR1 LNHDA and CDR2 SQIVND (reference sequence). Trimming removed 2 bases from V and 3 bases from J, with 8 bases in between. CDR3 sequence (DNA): TGTGCCAGTAGTATACCGCCGCGCTACAATGAGCAGTTCTTC. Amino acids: CASSIPPRYNEQFF.

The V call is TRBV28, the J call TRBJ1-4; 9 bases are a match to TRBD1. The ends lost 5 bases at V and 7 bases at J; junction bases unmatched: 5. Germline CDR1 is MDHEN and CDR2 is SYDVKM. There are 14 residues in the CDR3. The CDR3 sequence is CASSLRQGVEKLFF. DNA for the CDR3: TGTGCCAGCAGTCTCCGACAGGGGGTTGAAAAACTGTTTTTT. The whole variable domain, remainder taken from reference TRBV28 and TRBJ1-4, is DVKVTQSSRYLVKRTGEKVFLECVQDMDHENMFWYRQDPGLGLRLIYFSYDVKMKEKGDIPEGYSVSREKKERFSLILESASTNQTSMYLCASSLRQGVEKLFFGSGTQLSVL.

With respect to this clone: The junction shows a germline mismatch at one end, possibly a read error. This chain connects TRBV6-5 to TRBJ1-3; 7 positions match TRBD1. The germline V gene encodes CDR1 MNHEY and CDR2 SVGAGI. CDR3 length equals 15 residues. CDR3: CASRRQGVSGDTIYF. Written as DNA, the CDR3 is TGTGCCAGCAGAAGACAGGGCGTCTCTGGAGACACCATATATTTT.

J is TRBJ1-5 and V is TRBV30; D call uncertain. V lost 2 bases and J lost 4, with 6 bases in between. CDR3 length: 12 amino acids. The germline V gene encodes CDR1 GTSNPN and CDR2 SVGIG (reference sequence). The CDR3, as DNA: TGTGCCTGGAGTTTCTCGAATCAGCCCCAGCATTTT. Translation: CAWSFSNQPQHF.

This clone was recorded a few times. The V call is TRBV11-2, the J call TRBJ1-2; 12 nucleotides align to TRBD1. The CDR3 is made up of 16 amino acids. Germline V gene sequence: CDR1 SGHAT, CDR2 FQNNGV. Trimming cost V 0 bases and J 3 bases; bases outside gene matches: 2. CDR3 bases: TGTGCCAGCAGCTTAGAGGGGACAGGGGGCTACTATGGCTACACCTTC. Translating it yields CASSLEGTGGYYGYTF.

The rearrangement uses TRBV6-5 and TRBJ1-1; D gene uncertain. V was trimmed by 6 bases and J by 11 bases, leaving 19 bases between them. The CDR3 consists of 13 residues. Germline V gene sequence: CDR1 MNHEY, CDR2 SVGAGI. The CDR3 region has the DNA TGTGCCAGCAGGCCGGACGGGGAACGAAGGGCTTTCTTT. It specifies CASRPDGERRAFF.

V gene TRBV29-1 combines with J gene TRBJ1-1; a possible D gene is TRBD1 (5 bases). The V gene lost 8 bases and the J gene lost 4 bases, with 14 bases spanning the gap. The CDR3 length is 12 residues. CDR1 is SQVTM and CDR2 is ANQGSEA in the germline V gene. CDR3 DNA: TGCAGCACGTTCAGGGAGGGCACTGAAGCTTTCTTT. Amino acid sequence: CSTFREGTEAFF.

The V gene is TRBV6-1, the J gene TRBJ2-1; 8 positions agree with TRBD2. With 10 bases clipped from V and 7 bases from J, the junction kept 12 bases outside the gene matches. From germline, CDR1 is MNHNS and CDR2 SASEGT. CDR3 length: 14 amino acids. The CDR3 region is CAITGLAGKNEQFF. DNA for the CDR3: TGTGCCATTACGGGGCTAGCGGGCAAGAATGAGCAGTTCTTC.

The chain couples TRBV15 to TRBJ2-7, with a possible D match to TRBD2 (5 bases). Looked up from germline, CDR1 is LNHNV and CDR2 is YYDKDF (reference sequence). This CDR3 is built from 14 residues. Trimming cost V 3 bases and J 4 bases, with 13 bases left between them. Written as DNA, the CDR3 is TGTGCCACCAGCAGGGGTCGGGGTCGATACGAGCAGTACTTC. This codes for CATSRGRGRYEQYF.

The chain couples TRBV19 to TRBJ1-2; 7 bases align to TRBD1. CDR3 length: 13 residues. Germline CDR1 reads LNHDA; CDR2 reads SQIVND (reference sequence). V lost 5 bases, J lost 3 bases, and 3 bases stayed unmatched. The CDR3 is CASSPQGYYGYTF. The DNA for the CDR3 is TGTGCCAGTAGTCCACAGGGGTACTATGGCTACACCTTC.

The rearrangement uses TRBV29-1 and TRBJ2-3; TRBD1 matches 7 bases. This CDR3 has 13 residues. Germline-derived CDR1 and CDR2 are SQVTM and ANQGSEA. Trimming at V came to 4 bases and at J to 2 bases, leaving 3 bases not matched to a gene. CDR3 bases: TGCAGCGTTGGTGGGACAGTCACAGATACGCAGTATTTT. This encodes CSVGGTVTDTQYF.

CDR3 sequence reads: CSVADRGRGEQYF. The CDR3 coding sequence is TGCAGCGTCGCCGACAGGGGGCGCGGGGAGCAGTACTTC. The chain links TRBV29-1 to TRBJ2-7; 10 bases map to TRBD1. V dropped 6 bases and J dropped 7; count of bases not matched to a gene: 9. The CDR3 sequence is 13 residues long. Germline CDR1 reads SQVTM; CDR2 reads ANQGSEA.

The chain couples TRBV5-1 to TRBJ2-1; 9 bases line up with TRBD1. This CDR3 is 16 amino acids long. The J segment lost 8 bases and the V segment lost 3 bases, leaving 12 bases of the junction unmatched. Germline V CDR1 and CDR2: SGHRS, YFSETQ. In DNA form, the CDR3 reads TGCGCCAGCAGCTATAGGACAGGGGTAGGGGAGCATGAGCAGTTCTTC. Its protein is CASSYRTGVGEHEQFF. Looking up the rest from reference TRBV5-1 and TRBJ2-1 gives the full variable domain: KAGVTQTPRYLIKTRGQQVTLSCSPISGHRSVSWYQQTPGQGLQFLFEYFSETQRNKGNFPGRFSGRQFSNSRSEMNVSTLELGDSALYLCASSYRTGVGEHEQFFGPGTRLTVL.

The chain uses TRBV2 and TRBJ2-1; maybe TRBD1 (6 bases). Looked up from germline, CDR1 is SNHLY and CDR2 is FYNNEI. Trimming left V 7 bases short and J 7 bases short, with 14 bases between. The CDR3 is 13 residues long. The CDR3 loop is CASTGDMVNEQFF. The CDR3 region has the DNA TGTGCCAGCACAGGGGATATGGTAAATGAGCAGTTCTTC.

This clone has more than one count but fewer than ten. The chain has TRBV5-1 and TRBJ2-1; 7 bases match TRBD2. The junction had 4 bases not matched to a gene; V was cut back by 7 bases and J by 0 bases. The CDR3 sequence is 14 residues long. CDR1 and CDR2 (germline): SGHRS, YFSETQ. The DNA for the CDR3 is TGCGCCAGCTGGCGGGGGAGCTCCTACAATGAGCAGTTCTTC. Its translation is CASWRGSSYNEQFF.